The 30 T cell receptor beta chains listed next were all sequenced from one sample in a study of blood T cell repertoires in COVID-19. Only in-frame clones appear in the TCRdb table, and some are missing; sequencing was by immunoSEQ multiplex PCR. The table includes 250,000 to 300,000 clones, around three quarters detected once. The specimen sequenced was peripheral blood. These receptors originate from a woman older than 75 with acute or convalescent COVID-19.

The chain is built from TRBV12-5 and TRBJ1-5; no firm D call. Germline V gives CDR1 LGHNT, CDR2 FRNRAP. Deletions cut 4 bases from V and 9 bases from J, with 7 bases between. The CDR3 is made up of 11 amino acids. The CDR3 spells CASGSTGPQHF. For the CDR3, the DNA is TGTGCTAGTGGTTCCACCGGGCCCCAGCATTTT.

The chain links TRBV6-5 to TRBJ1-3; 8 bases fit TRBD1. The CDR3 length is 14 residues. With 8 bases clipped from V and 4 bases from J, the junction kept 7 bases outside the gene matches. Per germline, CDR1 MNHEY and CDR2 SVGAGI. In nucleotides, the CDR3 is TGTGCCAGCGGGAGACAGGGGTCCGGAAACACCATATATTTT. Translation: CASGRQGSGNTIYF.

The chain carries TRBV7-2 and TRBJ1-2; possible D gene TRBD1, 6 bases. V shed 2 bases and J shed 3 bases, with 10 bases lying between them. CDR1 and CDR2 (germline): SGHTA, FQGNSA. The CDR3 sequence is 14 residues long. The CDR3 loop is CASSLKGVDYGYTF. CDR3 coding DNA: TGTGCCAGCAGCTTAAAGGGGGTGGACTATGGCTACACCTTC. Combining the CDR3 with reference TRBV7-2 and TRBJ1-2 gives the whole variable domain GAGVSQSPSNKVTEKGKDVELRCDPISGHTALYWYRQSLGQGLEFLIYFQGNSAPDKSGLPSDRFSAERTGGSVSTLTIQRTQQEDSAVYLCASSLKGVDYGYTFGSGTRLTVV.

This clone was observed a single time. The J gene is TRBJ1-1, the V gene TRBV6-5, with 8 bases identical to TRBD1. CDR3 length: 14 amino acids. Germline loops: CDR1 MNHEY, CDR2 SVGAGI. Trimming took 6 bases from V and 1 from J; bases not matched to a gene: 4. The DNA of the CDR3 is TGTGCCAGCAGCCCAACAGGGGGGAACACTGAAGCTTTCTTT. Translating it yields CASSPTGGNTEAFF.

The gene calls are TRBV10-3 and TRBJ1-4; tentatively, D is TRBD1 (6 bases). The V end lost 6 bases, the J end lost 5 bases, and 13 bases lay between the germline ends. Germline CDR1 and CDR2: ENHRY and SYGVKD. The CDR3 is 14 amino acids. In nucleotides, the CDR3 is TGTGCCATCAGGCCAGGGGATTCGAATGAAAAACTGTTTTTT. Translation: CAIRPGDSNEKLFF.

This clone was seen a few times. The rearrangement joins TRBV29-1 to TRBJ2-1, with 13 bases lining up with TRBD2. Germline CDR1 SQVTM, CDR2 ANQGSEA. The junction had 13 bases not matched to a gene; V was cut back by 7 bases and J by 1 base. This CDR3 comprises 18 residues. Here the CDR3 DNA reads TGCAGCGGGACTAGCGGGAGCAGTAGAAAATGGTCCTACAATGAGCAGTTCTTC. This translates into CSGTSGSSRKWSYNEQFF.

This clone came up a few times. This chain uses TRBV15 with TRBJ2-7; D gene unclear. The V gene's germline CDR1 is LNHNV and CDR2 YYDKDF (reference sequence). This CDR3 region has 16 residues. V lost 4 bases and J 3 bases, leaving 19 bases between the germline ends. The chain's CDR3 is CATSKDPTPPLYEQYF. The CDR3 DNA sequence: TGTGCCACCAGCAAAGACCCGACACCTCCGCTCTACGAGCAGTACTTC.

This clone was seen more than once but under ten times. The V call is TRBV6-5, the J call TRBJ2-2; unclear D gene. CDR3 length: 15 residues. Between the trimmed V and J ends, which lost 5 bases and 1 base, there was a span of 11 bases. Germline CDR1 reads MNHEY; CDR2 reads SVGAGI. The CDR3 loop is CASSPRPLNTGELFF. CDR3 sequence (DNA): TGTGCCAGCAGTCCGCGGCCACTGAACACCGGGGAGCTGTTTTTT.

This CDR3 is CASSQEGSGKGEQYF. CDR3 nucleotides: TGTGCCAGCAGCCAAGAGGGTAGCGGGAAGGGCGAGCAGTACTTC. The chain recombines TRBV3-1 (or the pseudogene TRBV3-2) with TRBJ2-7; 8 bases align to TRBD2. This CDR3 is built from 15 residues. The germline CDR1 and CDR2 sequences are LGHDT and YNNKEL (reference sequence). J lost 6 bases, V lost 0 bases, and 7 bases had no gene match.

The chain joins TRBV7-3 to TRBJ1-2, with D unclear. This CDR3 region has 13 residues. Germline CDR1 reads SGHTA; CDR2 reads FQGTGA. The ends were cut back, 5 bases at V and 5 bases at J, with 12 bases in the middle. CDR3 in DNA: TGTGCCAGCAGCCCCGCTAGAGGATATGGCTACACCTTC. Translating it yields CASSPARGYGYTF.

The CDR3 loop is CASSPLGQGARDTQYF. The CDR3 nucleotides read TGTGCCAGTAGTCCGCTGGGACAGGGGGCGCGGGATACGCAGTATTTT. The V call is TRBV19, the J call TRBJ2-3; 12 positions agree with TRBD1. CDR3 length: 16 residues. V trimming: 5 bases; J trimming: 6 bases; junction bases outside the gene matches: 9. Germline V gene data show CDR1 as LNHDA and CDR2 as SQIVND (reference sequence).

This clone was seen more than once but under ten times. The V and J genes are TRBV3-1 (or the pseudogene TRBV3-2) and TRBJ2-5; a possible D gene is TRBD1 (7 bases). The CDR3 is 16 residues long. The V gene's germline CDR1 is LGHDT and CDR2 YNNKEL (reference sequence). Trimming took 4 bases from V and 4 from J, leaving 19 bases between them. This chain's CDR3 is CASSLRQGGGAETQYF. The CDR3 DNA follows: TGTGCCAGCAGCCTACGACAGGGAGGAGGGGCAGAGACCCAGTACTTC.

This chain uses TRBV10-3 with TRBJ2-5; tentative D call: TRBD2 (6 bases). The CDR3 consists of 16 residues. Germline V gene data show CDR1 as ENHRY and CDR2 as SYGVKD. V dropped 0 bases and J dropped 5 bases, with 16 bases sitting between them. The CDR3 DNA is TGTGCCATCAGTGAGTCTGGAGGGGCCCAAGGGGAGACCCAGTACTTC. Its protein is CAISESGGAQGETQYF.

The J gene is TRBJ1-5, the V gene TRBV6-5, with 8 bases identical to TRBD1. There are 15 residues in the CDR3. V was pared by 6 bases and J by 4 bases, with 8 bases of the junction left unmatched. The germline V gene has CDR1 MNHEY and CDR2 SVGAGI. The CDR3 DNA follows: TGTGCCAGCAGAAGAGACAGGGGACGGAATCAGCCCCAGCATTTT. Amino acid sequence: CASRRDRGRNQPQHF.

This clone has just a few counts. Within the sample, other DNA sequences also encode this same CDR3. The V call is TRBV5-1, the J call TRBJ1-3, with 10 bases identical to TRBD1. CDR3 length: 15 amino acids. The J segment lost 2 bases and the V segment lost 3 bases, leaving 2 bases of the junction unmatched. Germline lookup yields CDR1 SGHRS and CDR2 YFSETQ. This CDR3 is CASSSGTGAGNTIYF. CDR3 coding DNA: TGCGCCAGCAGCTCCGGGACAGGGGCTGGAAACACCATATATTTT.

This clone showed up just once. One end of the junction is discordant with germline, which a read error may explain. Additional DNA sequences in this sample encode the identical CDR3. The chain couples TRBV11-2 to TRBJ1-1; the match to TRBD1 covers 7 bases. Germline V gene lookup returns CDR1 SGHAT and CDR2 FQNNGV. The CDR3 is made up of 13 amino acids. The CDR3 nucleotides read TGTGCCAGCAGCCAGGACAGGAACACTGAGGCTTTCTTT. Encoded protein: CASSQDRNTEAFF.

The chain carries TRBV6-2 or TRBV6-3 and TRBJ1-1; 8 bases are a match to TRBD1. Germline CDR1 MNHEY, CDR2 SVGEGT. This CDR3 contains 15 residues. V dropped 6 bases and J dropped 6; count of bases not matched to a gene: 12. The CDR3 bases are TGTGCCAGCAGCCCGAAGGGGGCAGGGGGCTCTGAAGCTTTCTTT. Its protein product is CASSPKGAGGSEAFF.

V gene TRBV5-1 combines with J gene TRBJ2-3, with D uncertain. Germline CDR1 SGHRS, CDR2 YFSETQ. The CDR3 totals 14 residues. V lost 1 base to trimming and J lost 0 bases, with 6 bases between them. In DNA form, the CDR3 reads TGCGCCAGCAGCTTGCCCGGGAGCACAGATACGCAGTATTTT. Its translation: CASSLPGSTDTQYF.

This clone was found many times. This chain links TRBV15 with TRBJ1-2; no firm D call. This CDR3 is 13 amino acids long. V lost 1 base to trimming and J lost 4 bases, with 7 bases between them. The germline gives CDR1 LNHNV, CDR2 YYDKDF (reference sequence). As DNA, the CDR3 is TGTGCCACCAGCAGAGGGACTCCCTATGGCTACACCTTC. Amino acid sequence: CATSRGTPYGYTF.

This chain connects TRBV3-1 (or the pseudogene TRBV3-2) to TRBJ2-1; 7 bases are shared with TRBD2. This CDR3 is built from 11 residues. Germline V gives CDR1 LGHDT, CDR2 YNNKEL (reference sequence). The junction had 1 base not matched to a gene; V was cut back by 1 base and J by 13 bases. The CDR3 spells CASSQGGLQFF. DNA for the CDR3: TGTGCCAGCAGCCAAGGGGGACTACAGTTCTTC.

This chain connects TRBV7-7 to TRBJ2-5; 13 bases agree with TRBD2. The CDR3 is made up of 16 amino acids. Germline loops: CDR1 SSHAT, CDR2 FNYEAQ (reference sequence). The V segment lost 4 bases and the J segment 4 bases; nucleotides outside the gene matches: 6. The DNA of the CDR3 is TGTGCCAGCAGCTCCGGACTAGCGGGAGTGGGAGAGACCCAGTACTTC. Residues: CASSSGLAGVGETQYF.

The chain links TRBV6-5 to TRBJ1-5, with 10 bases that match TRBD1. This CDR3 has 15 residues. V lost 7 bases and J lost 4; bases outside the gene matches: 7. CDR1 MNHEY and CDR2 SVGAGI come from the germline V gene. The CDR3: CASNDSGQGNQPQHF. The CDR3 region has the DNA TGTGCCAGCAACGACTCGGGACAGGGGAATCAGCCCCAGCATTTT.

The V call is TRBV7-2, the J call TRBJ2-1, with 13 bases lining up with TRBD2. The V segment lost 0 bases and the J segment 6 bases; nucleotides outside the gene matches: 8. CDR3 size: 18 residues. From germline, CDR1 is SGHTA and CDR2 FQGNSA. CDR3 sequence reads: CASSLALAGGRKFNEQFF. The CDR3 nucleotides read TGTGCCAGCAGCTTAGCACTAGCGGGGGGGCGTAAGTTCAATGAGCAGTTCTTC.

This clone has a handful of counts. CDR3 loop: CASSLGAGTEAFF. As DNA, the CDR3 is TGTGCCAGCAGCTTGGGGGCGGGCACTGAAGCTTTCTTT. The chain couples TRBV5-5 to TRBJ1-1; D unresolved. V lost 0 bases, J lost 4 bases, and 7 bases lay in between. Germline lookup yields CDR1 SGHKS and CDR2 YYEKEE (reference sequence). The CDR3 length is 13 residues. The full variable domain, completed using reference TRBV5-5 and TRBJ1-1, is DAGVTQSPTHLIKTRGQQVTLRCSPISGHKSVSWYQQVLGQGPQFIFQYYEKEERGRGNFPDRFSARQFPNYSSELNVNALLLGDSALYLCASSLGAGTEAFFGQGTRLTVV.

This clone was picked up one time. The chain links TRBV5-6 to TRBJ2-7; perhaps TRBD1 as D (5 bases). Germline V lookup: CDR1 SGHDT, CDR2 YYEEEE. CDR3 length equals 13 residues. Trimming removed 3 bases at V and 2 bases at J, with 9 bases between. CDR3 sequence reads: CASSSQGTYEQYF. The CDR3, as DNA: TGTGCCAGCAGCTCGCAGGGAACCTACGAGCAGTACTTC.

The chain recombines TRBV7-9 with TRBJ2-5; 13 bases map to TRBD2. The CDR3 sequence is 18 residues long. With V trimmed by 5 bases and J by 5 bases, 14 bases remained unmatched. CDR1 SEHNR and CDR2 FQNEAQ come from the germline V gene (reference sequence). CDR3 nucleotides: TGTGCCAGCAGCGTAGATTTGGGACTAGCGGGGTTAAGGGAGACCCAGTACTTC. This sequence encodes CASSVDLGLAGLRETQYF. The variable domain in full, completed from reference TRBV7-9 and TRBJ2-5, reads DTGVSQNPRHKITKRGQNVTFRCDPISEHNRLYWYRQTLGQGPEFLTYFQNEAQLEKSRLLSDRFSAERPKGSFSTLEIQRTEQGDSAMYLCASSVDLGLAGLRETQYFGPGTRLLVL.

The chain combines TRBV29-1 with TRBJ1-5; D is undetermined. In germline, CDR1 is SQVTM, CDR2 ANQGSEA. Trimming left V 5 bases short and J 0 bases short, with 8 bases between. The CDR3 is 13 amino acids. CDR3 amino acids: CSVSENSNQPQHF. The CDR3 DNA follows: TGCAGCGTTAGTGAGAATAGCAATCAGCCCCAGCATTTT. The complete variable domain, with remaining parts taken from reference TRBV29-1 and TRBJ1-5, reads SAVISQKPSRDICQRGTSLTIQCQVDSQVTMMFWYRQQPGQSLTLIATANQGSEATYESGFVIDKFPISRPNLTFSTLTVSNMSPEDSSIYLCSVSENSNQPQHFGDGTRLSIL.

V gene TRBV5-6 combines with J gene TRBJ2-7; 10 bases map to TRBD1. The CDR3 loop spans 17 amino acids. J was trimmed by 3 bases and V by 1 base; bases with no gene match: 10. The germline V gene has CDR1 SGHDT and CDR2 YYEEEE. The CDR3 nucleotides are TGTGCCAGCAGCTTGAACCCCGGGACAGGGGCCTACTACGAGCAGTACTTC. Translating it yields CASSLNPGTGAYYEQYF.

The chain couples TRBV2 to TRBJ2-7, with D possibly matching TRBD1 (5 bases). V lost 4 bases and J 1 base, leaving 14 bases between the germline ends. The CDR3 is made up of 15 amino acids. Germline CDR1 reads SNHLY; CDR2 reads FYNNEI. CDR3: CASSGQGGTSYEQYF. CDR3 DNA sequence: TGTGCCAGCAGTGGTCAGGGTGGCACATCCTACGAGCAGTACTTC. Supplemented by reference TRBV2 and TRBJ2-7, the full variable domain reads EPEVTQTPSHQVTQMGQEVILRCVPISNHLYFYWYRQILGQKVEFLVSFYNNEISEKSEIFDDQFSVERPDGSNFTLKIRSTKLEDSAMYFCASSGQGGTSYEQYFGPGTRLTVT.

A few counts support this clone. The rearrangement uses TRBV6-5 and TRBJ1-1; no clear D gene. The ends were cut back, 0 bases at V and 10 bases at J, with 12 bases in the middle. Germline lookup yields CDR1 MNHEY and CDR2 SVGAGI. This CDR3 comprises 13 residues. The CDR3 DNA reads TGTGCCAGCAGTTACTCCGGTATCGGTGGAGCTTTCTTT. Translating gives CASSYSGIGGAFF.